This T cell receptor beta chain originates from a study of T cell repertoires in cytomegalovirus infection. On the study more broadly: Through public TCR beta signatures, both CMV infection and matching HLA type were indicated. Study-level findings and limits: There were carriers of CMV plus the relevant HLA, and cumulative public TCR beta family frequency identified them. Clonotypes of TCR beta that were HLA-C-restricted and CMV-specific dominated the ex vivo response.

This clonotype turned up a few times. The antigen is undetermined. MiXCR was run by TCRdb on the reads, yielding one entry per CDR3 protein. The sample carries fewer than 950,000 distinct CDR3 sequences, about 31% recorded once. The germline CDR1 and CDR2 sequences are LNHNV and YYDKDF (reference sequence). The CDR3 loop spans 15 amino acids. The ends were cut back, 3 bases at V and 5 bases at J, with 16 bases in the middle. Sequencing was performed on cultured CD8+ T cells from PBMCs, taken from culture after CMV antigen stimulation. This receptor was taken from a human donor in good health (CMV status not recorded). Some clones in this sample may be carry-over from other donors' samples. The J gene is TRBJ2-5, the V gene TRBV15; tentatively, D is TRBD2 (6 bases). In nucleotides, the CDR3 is TGTGCCACCAGCAGCCCCGGAGAGGGGAGGGAGACCCAGTACTTC. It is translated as CATSSPGEGRETQYF.